This passage covers 20 T cell receptor beta chains from one sample sequenced in a study of T cells in Graves' hyperthyroidism and ophthalmopathy (dated by TCRdb to the late 2010s). The library was made by multiplex PCR. The instrument given in TCRdb is Illumina HiSeq 2000. Amplification of TCR beta CDR3 regions was carried out from RNA transcripts. A first-round RT-PCR of the TCR CDR3 used the HTBI primer set with the Qiagen OneStep RT-PCR kit. The public reads were run again by TCRdb, first through fastp at Q25 and then through MiXCR, and only productive beta chains were kept. When rows share a CDR3 protein, they turn into one entry using the most common DNA and genes. For this sample there are about 840,000 distinct CDR3 sequences; 38% appear just once. The top ten clonotypes cover around 9.3% of the sample. Source material: blood. These receptors were obtained from a young man with Graves' hyperthyroidism.

In its sample, this clonotype was seen many times. V gene TRBV9 combines with J gene TRBJ2-5, with D perhaps matching TRBD1 (5 bases). The CDR3 has 16 amino acids. Germline V gene data show CDR1 as SGDLS and CDR2 as YYNGEE. Between the trimmed V and J ends, which lost 0 bases and 0 bases, there was a span of 12 bases. The CDR3 bases are TGTGCCAGCAGCGTAGCCGACAGCCCTTACCAAGAGACCCAGTACTTC. Amino acids: CASSVADSPYQETQYF.

The J gene is TRBJ2-2, the V gene TRBV19; 14 nucleotides line up with TRBD2. This CDR3 is 16 amino acids long. The V gene's germline CDR1 is LNHDA and CDR2 SQIVND (reference sequence). Trimming cost V 6 bases and J 7 bases; bases outside gene matches: 7. CDR3 residues: CASSRLAGGGSGELFF. The CDR3 DNA reads TGTGCCAGTAGCCGACTAGCGGGGGGGGGCAGCGGGGAGCTGTTTTTT.

This clonotype was observed at least ten times. The V and J genes are TRBV10-3 and TRBJ1-1; D gene ambiguous. In germline, CDR1 is ENHRY, CDR2 SYGVKD. The CDR3 has 14 amino acids. V was shortened by 3 bases and J by 4 bases, with 12 bases between the two germline ends. The CDR3 sequence: CAISDPLPGTEAFF. In DNA, the CDR3 is TGTGCCATCAGTGATCCCCTCCCGGGCACTGAAGCTTTCTTT.

To note about this clonotype: A clone one base away is much larger, so this may be a read error. The chain uses TRBV7-8 and TRBJ2-5; possible D gene TRBD2, 5 bases. The CDR3 contains 13 residues. The germline V gene encodes CDR1 SGHVS and CDR2 FQNEAQ. The CDR3 protein is CASSFQRKEAQYF. The CDR3 DNA is TGTGCCAGCAGCTTCCAGCGGAAAGAGGCCCAGTACTTC.

The genes are TRBV12-3 or TRBV12-4 and TRBJ2-7; 9 bases line up with TRBD2. CDR3 length: 14 amino acids. V dropped 5 bases and J dropped 6; count of bases not matched to a gene: 8. CDR3 sequence: CASSPPAGGSEQYF. The CDR3 nucleotides read TGTGCCAGCAGTCCCCCAGCGGGAGGTTCCGAGCAGTACTTC.

A few counts support this clonotype. A junction boundary mismatches the germline segment, possibly from a read error. This chain joins TRBV7-9 and TRBJ2-5; TRBD2 agrees at 12 bases. The CDR3 contains 15 residues. CDR1 is SEHNR and CDR2 is FQNEAQ in the germline V gene (reference sequence). The DNA of the CDR3 is TGCGCCAGCAGCCAGACTAGCGGGAGACCAGAGACCCAGTACTTC. Protein sequence: CASSQTSGRPETQYF.

This clonotype has more than one count but fewer than ten. This chain joins TRBV14 and TRBJ2-5, with 10 positions matching TRBD1. V was clipped by 0 bases and J by 6 bases; unmatched bases: 7. Germline CDR1 is SGHDN and CDR2 is FVKESK. CDR3 length: 16 amino acids. The CDR3 spells CASSQDGTGVGKTQYF. As DNA, the CDR3 is TGTGCCAGCAGCCAAGATGGGACAGGGGTTGGAAAGACCCAGTACTTC.

The gene calls are TRBV6-4 and TRBJ2-5; no clear D. The V and J ends lost 3 bases and 5 bases respectively, with 10 bases between them. The CDR3 contains 13 residues. Germline CDR1 MRHNA, CDR2 SNTAGT. The CDR3 bases are TGTGCCAGCAGTGATTATCCTTGGGAGACCCAGTACTTC. Amino acids: CASSDYPWETQYF.

This clonotype was recorded many times. The chain recombines TRBV2 with TRBJ1-4, with D maybe TRBD1 (5 bases). This CDR3 is built from 13 residues. V was pared by 7 bases and J by 3 bases, with 9 bases between. Germline lookup yields CDR1 SNHLY and CDR2 FYNNEI. The chain's CDR3 is CASNGGANEKLFF. The DNA of the CDR3 is TGTGCCAGCAATGGAGGGGCTAATGAAAAACTGTTTTTT.

This clonotype came up once. The V and J genes are TRBV29-1 and TRBJ1-4; 7 positions agree with TRBD1. This CDR3 contains 13 residues. Trimming took 4 bases from V and 8 from J; bases not matched to a gene: 7. Germline CDR1 and CDR2: SQVTM and ANQGSEA. This CDR3 reads CSVARDSWEKLFF. The CDR3, as DNA: TGCAGCGTTGCCCGGGACAGCTGGGAAAAACTGTTTTTT.

The chain joins TRBV12-3 or TRBV12-4 to TRBJ2-7; possibly TRBD1 for D (6 bases). Trimming removed 2 bases at V and 4 bases at J, with 12 bases between. This CDR3 spans 14 amino acids. DNA of the CDR3: TGTGCCAGCAGTTTATTGGGCAGGGGTTACGAGCAGTACTTC. Protein: CASSLLGRGYEQYF.

The table lists this clonotype with many counts. The chain employs TRBV7-9 and TRBJ1-3, with a possible D match to TRBD1 (6 bases). The CDR3 length is 15 residues. With 2 bases removed from V and 6 bases from J, the gap between germline ends came to 14 bases. Germline assignment: CDR1 SEHNR and CDR2 FQNEAQ (reference sequence). This CDR3 reads CASSLIGGAENTIYF. The CDR3 DNA reads TGTGCCAGCAGCTTAATCGGGGGGGCCGAAAACACCATATATTTT. Based on the CDR3 plus reference TRBV7-9 and TRBJ1-3, the full variable domain is DTGVSQNPRHKITKRGQNVTFRCDPISEHNRLYWYRQTLGQGPEFLTYFQNEAQLEKSRLLSDRFSAERPKGSFSTLEIQRTEQGDSAMYLCASSLIGGAENTIYFGEGSWLTVV.

This clonotype appeared many times. This chain joins TRBV29-1 and TRBJ1-2, with 10 bases lining up with TRBD1. Germline CDR1 reads SQVTM; CDR2 reads ANQGSEA. V gave up 6 bases and J gave up 5 bases; unmatched junction bases: 6. This CDR3 is 13 amino acids long. The CDR3 coding sequence is TGCAGCGTCGACCAGGGACAGGGGTATGGCTACACCTTC. Residues: CSVDQGQGYGYTF.

The rearrangement links TRBV5-1 to TRBJ2-7; D is unclear. Germline V CDR1 and CDR2: SGHRS, YFSETQ. The CDR3 runs to 14 residues. Trimming pared 2 bases from V and 6 bases from J, leaving 15 bases between. The CDR3 spells CASSFRNWAVEQYF. The CDR3 DNA reads as TGCGCCAGCAGCTTCCGGAACTGGGCGGTCGAGCAGTACTTC.

CDR3 protein: CSFVDGSRNGYTF. In DNA, the CDR3 is TGCAGCTTTGTAGATGGGAGTAGGAATGGCTACACCTTC. The chain employs TRBV29-1 and TRBJ1-2; D is ambiguous. The germline V and J ends were trimmed by 8 bases and 6 bases, with 19 bases remaining between them. CDR1 SQVTM and CDR2 ANQGSEA come from the germline V gene. This CDR3 is 13 amino acids long.

This chain connects TRBV20-1 to TRBJ2-3; D might be TRBD2 (5 bases). Looked up from germline, CDR1 is DFQATT and CDR2 is SNEGSKA (reference sequence). The CDR3 has 15 residues. The V end lost 0 bases, the J end lost 4 bases, and 14 bases lay between the germline ends. The chain's CDR3 is CSARDLTGRADTQYF. The CDR3 bases are TGCAGTGCTAGAGATCTCACCGGGCGGGCAGATACGCAGTATTTT.

This clonotype was recorded many times. V usage is TRBV10-3 and J usage is TRBJ1-5; no reliable D call. Germline CDR1 ENHRY, CDR2 SYGVKD. Deletions cut 3 bases from V and 5 bases from J, with 8 bases between. This CDR3 is 13 amino acids long. Here the CDR3 reads CAISEVGYQPQHF. Here the CDR3 DNA reads TGTGCCATCAGTGAAGTAGGTTATCAGCCCCAGCATTTT.

This clonotype was recorded many times. This chain uses TRBV10-3 with TRBJ1-1; 8 bases map to TRBD1. The V and J ends lost 5 bases and 1 base, in that order; junction bases with no gene match: 6. Germline CDR1 ENHRY, CDR2 SYGVKD. The CDR3 runs 15 residues. CDR3 nucleotides: TGTGCCATCAGTAAAACGGGACAGGCGAACACTGAAGCTTTCTTT. This codes for CAISKTGQANTEAFF.

This chain joins TRBV25-1 and TRBJ1-6, with D perhaps matching TRBD1 (5 bases). The V and J ends lost 1 base and 3 bases respectively, with 10 bases between them. The V gene's germline CDR1 is MGHDK and CDR2 SYGVNS. This CDR3 spans 16 amino acids. This CDR3 reads CASSESIGGYNSPLHF. DNA of the CDR3: TGTGCCAGCAGTGAATCGATCGGGGGCTATAATTCACCCCTCCACTTT.

This clonotype has a count of ten or more. This chain links TRBV10-2 with TRBJ1-3; D unclear. Germline V gene data show CDR1 as WSHSY and CDR2 as SAAADI. V lost 2 bases and J lost 0, with 8 bases in between. This CDR3 is built from 15 residues. The CDR3 is CASSEDVYSGNTIYF. The CDR3 DNA reads TGCGCCAGCAGTGAGGACGTCTACTCTGGAAACACCATATATTTT.